The rows below give T cell receptor beta chains drawn from one sample of a study of monozygotic twins with inflammatory bowel disease. Each CDR3 protein gets one entry in TCRdb, which reprocessed the 5' RACE reads and gives no DNA. In total, the table holds some 160,000 distinct CDR3 sequences. Sequenced sample: blood. The receptors here all came from a human donor with ulcerative colitis or Crohn's disease, or a healthy co-twin of an affected twin (not recorded which). The CDR3 runs from the conserved cysteine through the conserved F or W.

cdr3_aa j_call v_call
CASSQEPGQATDTQYF TRBJ2-3 TRBV4-3
CASSLDRPGESTDTQYF TRBJ2-3 TRBV7-9
CASSARLRSYNEQFF TRBJ2-1 TRBV7-9
CAWSLPAVSGYTDTQYF TRBJ2-3 TRBV30
CASSLRGGAGAKNIQYF TRBJ2-4 TRBV5-1
CARHHPGQGTETQYF TRBJ2-5 TRBV2
CASRKGLAGGRGYNEQFF TRBJ2-1 TRBV6-2/TRBV6-3
CASSLEGGGEQFF TRBJ2-1 TRBV5-4
CSARKEGANAFF TRBJ1-1 TRBV20-1
CSVDGQGSGELFF TRBJ2-2 TRBV29-1
CASSLVGQLVGNIQYF TRBJ2-4 TRBV7-9
CASSEGRAGQPQHF TRBJ1-5 TRBV10-2
CSVEIGLGKRGYEQYF TRBJ2-7 TRBV29-1
CASNGHSGNTIYF TRBJ1-3 TRBV12-3/TRBV12-4
CASSLSDGGFNEQFF TRBJ2-1 TRBV12-3/TRBV12-4
CASSPSTAQNTGELFF TRBJ2-2 TRBV12-3/TRBV12-4
CASSLSLGPEAFF TRBJ1-1 TRBV5-1